These T cell receptor beta chains were read from a single sample in a study of graft-versus-host responses after intestinal transplantation. The table came from immunoSEQ multiplex PCR; TCRdb's copy has only in-frame clones and leaves some out. This sample carries 65,000 to 85,000 clones, roughly 84% of them seen once, and the ten largest clones take around 7.8%. The antigens for these receptors are not known. Sequenced here: unstimulated CD8+ T cells sorted from spleen or lymph node cells, sampled before transplant. These TCRs come from a human donor who was the organ donor for an intestinal transplant. CDR3s include the opening cysteine and the closing phenylalanine or tryptophan. Fields, in order: D gene, V gene, J gene, clone size, CDR3 protein, CDR3 DNA. A D gene is named only where the DNA matches it firmly. The size field is filled for only some rows; it gives once, few, many or a size class.

>-|TRBV11-2|TRBJ2-7|-
CASSLWQGYTYEQYF
TGTGCCAGCAGCCTGTGGCAGGGGTATACCTACGAGCAGTACTTC
>-|TRBV4-1|TRBJ2-7|-
CASSRTQTVGSYEQYF
TGCGCCAGCAGCCGGACCCAGACAGTTGGCTCCTACGAGCAGTACTTC
>-|TRBV9|TRBJ2-7|-
CASSAGTSSYEQYF
TGTGCCAGCAGCGCCGGGACATCCTCCTACGAGCAGTACTTC
>-|TRBV29-1|TRBJ2-7|-
CSVGDQLNYEQYF
TGCAGCGTTGGTGACCAGTTAAACTACGAGCAGTACTTC
>-|TRBV5-6|TRBJ1-2|-
CASSLVYGYTF
TGTGCCAGCAGCTTGGTTTATGGCTACACCTTC
>TRBD2|TRBV6-4|TRBJ2-3|-
CASSPLAGPTDTQYF
TGTGCCAGCAGTCCCCTAGCGGGGCCCACAGATACGCAGTATTTT
>-|TRBV5-4|TRBJ2-7|-
CASSLGYEQYF
TGTGCCAGCAGCTTGGGCTACGAGCAGTACTTC
>-|TRBV28|TRBJ2-3|-
CASSLYRVLDTQYF
TGTGCCAGCAGTTTATACAGGGTATTAGATACGCAGTATTTT
>-|TRBV28|TRBJ1-1|-
CASRGQFIEDTEAFF
TGTGCCAGCAGGGGTCAATTCATTGAGGACACTGAAGCTTTCTTT
>TRBD2|TRBV19|TRBJ2-5|-
CASSIKGGGAPETQYF
TGTGCCAGTAGTATCAAGGGCGGGGGGGCGCCGGAGACCCAGTACTTC
>TRBD1|TRBV28|TRBJ1-5|-
CASRTGTGVQPQHF
TGTGCCAGCAGGACCGGGACAGGGGTTCAGCCCCAGCATTTT
>TRBD2|TRBV25-1|TRBJ2-1|-
CASSEVSLGGGFYNEQFF
TGTGCCAGCAGTGAAGTATCACTCGGCGGGGGGTTCTACAATGAGCAGTTCTTC
>-|TRBV14|TRBJ2-5|once
CASSLDFRGTQYF
TGTGCCAGCAGCTTGGACTTTCGTGGGACCCAGTACTTC
>-|TRBV9|TRBJ2-2|few
CASSSRSYTGELFF
TGTGCCAGCAGCTCCCGGTCCTACACCGGGGAGCTGTTTTTT
>-|TRBV27|TRBJ1-1|-
CASSAGTEAFF
TGTGCCAGCAGCGCGGGCACTGAAGCTTTCTTT
>-|TRBV5-1|TRBJ1-3|-
CASSLAGAGNTIYF
TGCGCCAGCAGCTTGGCCGGGGCTGGAAACACCATATATTTT
>-|TRBV5-1|TRBJ2-7|-
CASRGVTYEQYF
TGCGCCAGCAGAGGGGTTACCTACGAGCAGTACTTC
>-|TRBV28|TRBJ2-7|-
CASKGGPILPYEQYF
TGTGCCAGCAAAGGGGGGCCCATCCTACCCTACGAGCAGTACTTC
>-|TRBV27|TRBJ1-1|-
CASSLGANTEAFF
TGTGCCAGCAGTTTAGGGGCGAACACTGAAGCTTTCTTT
>-|TRBV6-4|TRBJ2-6|-
CASSGGSGANVLTF
TGTGCCAGCAGTGGGGGCTCTGGGGCCAACGTCCTGACTTTC
>TRBD2|TRBV11-3|TRBJ2-1|-
CASSRGGGNEQFF
TGTGCCAGCAGCCGCGGGGGGGGGAATGAGCAGTTCTTC
>-|TRBV18|TRBJ1-1|-
CATAEENTEAFF
TGTGCCACCGCGGAGGAGAACACTGAAGCTTTCTTT
>TRBD2|TRBV28|TRBJ2-5|-
CASNPSSGWGETQYF
TGTGCCAGCAACCCTTCTAGCGGGTGGGGAGAGACCCAGTACTTC
>-|TRBV15|TRBJ2-2|-
CATSREGGPTGELFF
TGTGCCACCAGCAGAGAGGGGGGACCCACCGGGGAGCTGTTTTTT
>TRBD2|TRBV2|TRBJ2-3|-
CASSERTSGITDTQYF
TGTGCCAGCAGTGAAAGGACTAGCGGTATCACAGATACGCAGTATTTT
>-|TRBV7-9|TRBJ2-1|-
CASSFGQTNEQFF
TGTGCCAGCAGCTTCGGCCAGACGAATGAGCAGTTCTTC
>TRBD2|TRBV7-4|TRBJ2-3|-
CASSLVFGGGAGDTQYF
TGTGCCAGCAGCTTAGTTTTCGGCGGGGGGGCCGGAGATACGCAGTATTTT
>TRBD2|TRBV19|TRBJ2-3|-
CASSMGLADTDTQYF
TGTGCCAGTAGTATGGGCCTAGCGGATACAGATACGCAGTATTTT
>TRBD1|TRBV7-3|TRBJ2-1|once
CASSYIGTGYNEQFF
TGTGCCAGCAGCTACATCGGGACAGGGTACAATGAGCAGTTCTTC
>-|TRBV5-6|TRBJ1-1|once
CASSFGAWGTEAFF
TGTGCCAGCAGCTTCGGGGCCTGGGGCACTGAAGCTTTCTTT
>-|TRBV4-1|TRBJ1-5|-
CASSPDNGNQPQHF
TGCGCCAGCAGTCCTGATAATGGCAATCAGCCCCAGCATTTT
>-|TRBV6-5|TRBJ2-7|once
CASSRRDTTSYEQYF
TGTGCCAGCAGTAGACGGGACACAACTTCCTACGAGCAGTACTTC
>-|TRBV5-1|TRBJ2-1|once
CASSLAPFNEQFF
TGCGCCAGCAGCTTGGCCCCTTTCAATGAGCAGTTCTTC